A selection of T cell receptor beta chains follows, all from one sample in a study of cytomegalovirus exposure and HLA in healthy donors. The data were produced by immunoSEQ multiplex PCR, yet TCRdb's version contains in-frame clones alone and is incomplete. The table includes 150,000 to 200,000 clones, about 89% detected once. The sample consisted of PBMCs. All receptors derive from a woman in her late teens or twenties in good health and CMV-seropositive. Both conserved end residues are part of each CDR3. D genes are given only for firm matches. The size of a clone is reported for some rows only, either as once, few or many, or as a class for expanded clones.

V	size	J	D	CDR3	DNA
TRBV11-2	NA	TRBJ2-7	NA	CASSSPPSYEQYF	TGTGCCAGCAGCTCCCCTCCGTCCTACGAGCAGTACTTC
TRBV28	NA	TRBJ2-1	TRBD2	CASSLSGLAGRDEQFF	TGTGCCAGCAGTTTATCGGGACTAGCGGGAAGGGATGAGCAGTTCTTC
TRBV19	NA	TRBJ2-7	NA	CASSIRAGNSYEQYF	TGTGCCAGTAGTATTAGGGCAGGGAATAGCTACGAGCAGTACTTC
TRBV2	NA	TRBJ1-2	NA	CASGGVTPGYTF	TGTGCCAGCGGGGGGGTTACGCCGGGCTACACCTTC
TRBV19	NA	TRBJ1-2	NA	CASSKTSGGEDGYTF	TGTGCCAGTAGTAAGACTAGCGGGGGGGAAGATGGCTACACCTTC
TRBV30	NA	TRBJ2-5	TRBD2	CAWTSGGTQYF	TGTGCCTGGACTAGCGGGGGGACCCAGTACTTC
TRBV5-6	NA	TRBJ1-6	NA	CASSPREGRASPLHF	TGTGCCAGCAGCCCCCGGGAGGGACGAGCTTCACCCCTCCACTTT
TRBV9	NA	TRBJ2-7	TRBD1	CASSGGQWAHEQYF	TGTGCCAGCAGTGGGGGACAGTGGGCCCACGAGCAGTACTTC
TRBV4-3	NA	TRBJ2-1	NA	CASSQQLAVPGAEQFF	TGCGCCAGCAGCCAACAATTAGCGGTGCCCGGGGCTGAGCAGTTCTTC
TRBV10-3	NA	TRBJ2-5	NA	CAIGPRSQETQYF	TGTGCCATCGGTCCGAGGAGCCAAGAGACCCAGTACTTC
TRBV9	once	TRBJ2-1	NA	CASSVATGGLVF	TGTGCCAGCAGCGTAGCTACCGGGGGGCTGGTCTTC
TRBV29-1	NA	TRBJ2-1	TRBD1	CSARDRGQNEQFF	TGCAGCGCTCGGGACAGGGGGCAAAATGAGCAGTTCTTC
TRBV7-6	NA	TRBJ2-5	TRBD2	CASSLGLAGRQETQYF	TGTGCCAGCAGCTTGGGACTAGCGGGGAGACAAGAGACCCAGTACTTC
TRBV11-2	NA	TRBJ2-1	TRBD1	CASSLDLGGRVFEQFF	TGTGCCAGCAGCTTAGATTTAGGGGGCAGAGTATTCGAACAGTTCTTC
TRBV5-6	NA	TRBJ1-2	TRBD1	CASSFAFPDRGDYGYTF	TGTGCCAGCAGCTTTGCGTTCCCTGACAGGGGAGACTATGGCTACACCTTC
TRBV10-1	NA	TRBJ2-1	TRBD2	CASSDFSGREDEQFF	TGCGCCAGCAGTGATTTCAGCGGGAGGGAAGATGAGCAGTTCTTC
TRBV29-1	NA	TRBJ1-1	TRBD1	CSVASTGWTEAFF	TGCAGCGTAGCTTCGACAGGGTGGACTGAAGCTTTCTTT
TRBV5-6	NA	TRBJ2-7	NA	CASTFGQTSSYEQYF	TGTGCCAGCACCTTCGGACAGACCAGCTCCTACGAGCAGTACTTC
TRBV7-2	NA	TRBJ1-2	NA	CASSLLGALQSNYGYTF	TGTGCCAGCAGCTTACTTGGGGCCCTCCAATCCAACTATGGCTACACCTTC
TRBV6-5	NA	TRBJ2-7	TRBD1	CASSYSGQGFYEQYF	TGTGCCAGCAGTTACTCGGGACAGGGTTTCTACGAGCAGTACTTC
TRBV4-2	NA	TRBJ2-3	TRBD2	CASSQVGTSFTDTQYF	TGTGCCAGCAGCCAAGTGGGGACTAGCTTCACAGATACGCAGTATTTT
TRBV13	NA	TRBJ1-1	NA	CASSSPSPGAFF	TGTGCCAGCAGCTCACCCTCGCCAGGAGCTTTCTTT
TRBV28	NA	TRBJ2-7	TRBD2	CASSSPAGARGYEQYF	TGTGCCAGCAGTTCTCCAGCGGGGGCGAGAGGCTACGAGCAGTACTTC
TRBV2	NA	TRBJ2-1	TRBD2	CASSGHSGSWNEQFF	TGTGCCAGCAGTGGTCATAGCGGGAGCTGGAATGAGCAGTTCTTC
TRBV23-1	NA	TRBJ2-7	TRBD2	CARFPAGEGNEQYF	TGCGCCAGGTTTCCAGCGGGAGAGGGGAACGAGCAGTACTTC
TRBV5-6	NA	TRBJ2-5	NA	CASSFRDQETQYF	TGTGCCAGCAGCTTCAGGGATCAAGAGACCCAGTACTTC
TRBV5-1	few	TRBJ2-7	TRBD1	CASSFGQDKYEQYF	TGCGCCAGCAGCTTTGGACAGGACAAGTACGAGCAGTACTTC
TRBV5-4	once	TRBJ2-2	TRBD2	CASGTRETGELFF	TGTGCCAGCGGGACTAGAGAAACCGGGGAGCTGTTTTTT
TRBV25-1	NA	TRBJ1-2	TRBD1	CASSDWDRVGNGYTF	TGTGCCAGCAGTGACTGGGACAGGGTAGGAAATGGCTACACCTTC
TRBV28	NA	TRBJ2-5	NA	CASSFGGLPTETQYF	TGTGCCAGCAGTTTTGGGGGACTCCCTACAGAGACCCAGTACTTC
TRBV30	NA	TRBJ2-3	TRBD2	CAWSLLAGGSTDTQYF	TGTGCCTGGAGTCTACTAGCGGGGGGGAGCACAGATACGCAGTATTTT